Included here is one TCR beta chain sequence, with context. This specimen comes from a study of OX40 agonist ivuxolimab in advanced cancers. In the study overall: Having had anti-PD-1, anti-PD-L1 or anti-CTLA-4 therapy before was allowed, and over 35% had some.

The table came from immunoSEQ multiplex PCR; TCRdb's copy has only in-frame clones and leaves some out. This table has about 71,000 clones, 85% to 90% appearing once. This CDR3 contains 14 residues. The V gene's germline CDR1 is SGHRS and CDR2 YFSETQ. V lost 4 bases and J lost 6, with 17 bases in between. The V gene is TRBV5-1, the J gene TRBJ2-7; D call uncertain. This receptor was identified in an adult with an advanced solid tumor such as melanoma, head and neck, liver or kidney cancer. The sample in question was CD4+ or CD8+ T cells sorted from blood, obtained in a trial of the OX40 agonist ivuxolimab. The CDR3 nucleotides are TGCGCCAGCAGCCTGGATAGGATGGATGGCGAGCAGTACTTC. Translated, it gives CASSLDRMDGEQYF.